The T cell receptor beta chain described here comes from a study of T cell responses to AZD1222 COVID-19 vaccine. Whole-study findings and limits: The sample set comprised mostly white British donors with more females, and clonal diversity was possibly underestimated. The study found vaccine-associated CD4 TCRs spanning spike, dominant at 160-218 and 743-854. Repertoires in all cases were sampled only once the peak T cell response had passed.

This CDR3 has 15 amino acids. The V segment lost 8 bases and the J segment 8 bases; nucleotides outside the gene matches: 14. Germline CDR1 reads MNHEY; CDR2 reads SMNVEV (reference sequence). For this clone: What it binds is not known.

Assay: immunoSEQ multiplex PCR; the TCRdb copy retains only in-frame clones and omits some. The repertoire includes tens of thousands of clones, approximately 87% of them detected once, and about 12% sits in the top ten. Pooling was applied to second doses at about 4 or about 12 weeks. The chain links TRBV27 to TRBJ1-4, with 7 nucleotides matching TRBD1. The source of this sequence is an adult who received the AZD1222 COVID-19 vaccine. Sequenced material: peripheral blood, taken 28 days after the second AZD1222 dose. The CDR3: CASRPGTVLKEKLFF. DNA of the CDR3: TGTGCCAGCCGTCCCGGGACAGTGTTGAAGGAAAAACTGTTTTTT. Looking up the rest from reference TRBV27 and TRBJ1-4 gives the full variable domain: EAQVTQNPRYLITVTGKKLTVTCSQNMNHEYMSWYRQDPGLGLRQIYYSMNVEVTDKGDVPEGYKVSRKEKRNFPLILESPSPNQTSLYFCASRPGTVLKEKLFFGSGTQLSVL.